One and the same sample provided the 17 T cell receptor beta chains below, sequenced in a study of blood T cell repertoires in COVID-19. Clones were read by immunoSEQ multiplex PCR, and TCRdb kept only the in-frame ones, dropping some. Of roughly 76,000 clones listed, about nine tenths are singletons. Sequenced input: peripheral blood. The source is an elderly woman with active or convalescent COVID-19.

V and J are TRBV2 and TRBJ2-1, with 12 bases identical to TRBD2. Trimming cost V 4 bases and J 0 bases; bases outside gene matches: 13. CDR3 size: 20 residues. The germline gives CDR1 SNHLY, CDR2 FYNNEI. The CDR3 DNA follows: TGTGCCAGCAGTGTTAGGCGGACTAGCGGGGTTTGGAGCTCCTACAATGAGCAGTTCTTC. Protein: CASSVRRTSGVWSSYNEQFF.

The chain links TRBV30 to TRBJ1-4; 7 nucleotides agree with TRBD1. This CDR3 has 18 residues. The germline gives CDR1 GTSNPN, CDR2 SVGIG (reference sequence). V lost 0 bases to trimming and J lost 0 bases; unmatched junction nucleotides: 10. The CDR3 is CAWSVGGDSRATNEKLFF. CDR3 DNA sequence: TGTGCCTGGAGTGTAGGCGGGGACAGCCGTGCAACTAATGAAAAACTGTTTTTT.

This chain joins TRBV11-3 and TRBJ2-3; D not resolved. CDR1 is SGHNT and CDR2 is YENEEA in the germline V gene. Trimming cost V 1 base and J 0 bases, with 5 bases left between them. This CDR3 has 14 amino acids. CDR3 nucleotides: TGTGCCAGCAGCTTAGGGCCGAGCACAGATACGCAGTATTTT. Protein product: CASSLGPSTDTQYF.

The gene calls are TRBV19 and TRBJ2-5; 7 nucleotides line up with TRBD2. Germline CDR1 LNHDA, CDR2 SQIVND (reference sequence). The CDR3 spans 14 residues. Trimming at V came to 7 bases and at J to 0 bases, leaving 5 bases not matched to a gene. The CDR3 DNA reads TGTGCCAGTAACACCGGGACTAACCAAGAGACCCAGTACTTC. It specifies CASNTGTNQETQYF.

This rearrangement joins TRBV29-1 to TRBJ2-3, with D perhaps TRBD2 (6 bases). This CDR3 comprises 15 residues. Germline values: CDR1 SQVTM, CDR2 ANQGSEA. Trimming removed 5 bases from V and 2 bases from J, with 17 bases in between. CDR3 residues: CSVSPPGGVTDTQYF. CDR3 nucleotide sequence: TGCAGCGTTTCCCCGCCGGGCGGGGTCACAGATACGCAGTATTTT.

This sequence joins TRBV6-2 or TRBV6-3 and TRBJ1-2, with 10 bases that match TRBD1. Germline V gene lookup returns CDR1 MNHEY and CDR2 SVGEGT. The ends lost 2 bases at V and 6 bases at J; junction bases unmatched: 3. The CDR3 consists of 14 residues. This CDR3 is CASSYDRGQNGYTF. The CDR3 DNA sequence: TGTGCCAGCAGTTACGACAGGGGGCAAAATGGCTACACCTTC.

The J gene is TRBJ1-3, the V gene TRBV5-8, with D perhaps matching TRBD1 (5 bases). Germline CDR1 is SGHTS and CDR2 is YDEGEE. V lost 2 bases and J 0 bases, leaving 18 bases between the germline ends. There are 18 residues in the CDR3. The DNA for the CDR3 is TGTGCCAGCAGCTTTAGGTTGCGGCGGGGGTACTCTGGAAACACCATATATTTT. Translation gives CASSFRLRRGYSGNTIYF.

J is TRBJ1-5 and V is TRBV3-1 (or the pseudogene TRBV3-2); tentative D call: TRBD1 (6 bases). The CDR3 sequence is 18 residues long. V lost 9 bases and J 6 bases, leaving 30 bases between the germline ends. The germline gives CDR1 LGHDT, CDR2 YNNKEL (reference sequence). The DNA of the CDR3 is TGTGCCAGTACCACTAGACCCCCCAGCCGGGGAGGGGGTCAGCCCCAGCATTTT. It yields the protein CASTTRPPSRGGGQPQHF.

Comments on this clone: The sample contains more than one DNA sequence encoding this CDR3. The V call is TRBV3-1 (or the pseudogene TRBV3-2), the J call TRBJ2-5, with D unclear. The CDR3 extends over 13 amino acids. Trimming shortened V by 0 bases and J by 2 bases, and 4 bases separated the two germline ends. The germline gives CDR1 LGHDT, CDR2 YNNKEL (reference sequence). In DNA, the CDR3 is TGTGCCAGCAGCCAAGATCGGCAAGAGACCCAGTACTTC. Its protein is CASSQDRQETQYF.

The J gene is TRBJ2-3, the V gene TRBV10-3, with TRBD2 matching 7 bases. V lost 10 bases and J lost 6; bases outside the gene matches: 10. Germline CDR1 ENHRY, CDR2 SYGVKD. The CDR3 extends over 13 amino acids. CDR3 nucleotide sequence: TGTGCCACCAAAGCGGGGCCTAGGGATACGCAGTATTTT. This codes for CATKAGPRDTQYF.

The chain joins TRBV29-1 to TRBJ1-2, with D possibly being TRBD1 (5 bases). Trimming stripped 5 bases from V and 8 bases from J, with 9 bases between. The CDR3 loop spans 10 amino acids. Germline loops: CDR1 SQVTM, CDR2 ANQGSEA. In DNA, the CDR3 is TGCAGCGTTTCCGGGGGAGGCTACACCTTC. Translated: CSVSGGGYTF. Drawing the rest from reference TRBV29-1 and TRBJ1-2, the complete variable domain is SAVISQKPSRDICQRGTSLTIQCQVDSQVTMMFWYRQQPGQSLTLIATANQGSEATYESGFVIDKFPISRPNLTFSTLTVSNMSPEDSSIYLCSVSGGGYTFGSGTRLTVV.

A remark on this clone: The junction shows a germline mismatch at one end, possibly a read error. V gene TRBV30 combines with J gene TRBJ1-4; D remains ambiguous. Germline V gene sequence: CDR1 GTSNPN, CDR2 SVGIG (reference sequence). CDR3 size: 12 residues. This chain's CDR3 is CAWSVSNSGGRF. The CDR3 region has the DNA TGTGCCTGGAGTGTGTCTAATTCCGGAGGGCGTTTT.

This clone appeared once. The chain employs TRBV3-1 (or the pseudogene TRBV3-2) and TRBJ2-2; weak D call: TRBD1 (5 bases). Per germline, CDR1 LGHDT and CDR2 YNNKEL (reference sequence). The CDR3 runs to 14 residues. Trimming took off 2 bases at V and 7 bases at J, with 11 bases between the two ends. The CDR3 spells CASSQQGGVGELFF. The DNA of the CDR3 is TGTGCCAGCAGCCAACAGGGTGGAGTCGGGGAGCTGTTTTTT.

The chain recombines TRBV27 with TRBJ2-3; a weak D match, TRBD2 (7 bases). This CDR3 region has 15 residues. The germline V and J ends were trimmed by 5 bases and 6 bases, with 18 bases remaining between them. CDR1 is MNHEY, CDR2 SMNVEV, per germline (reference sequence). The CDR3 DNA reads TGTGCCAGCAGTCCTCGGAGGGGGGGCCTCGATACGCAGTATTTT. Translated: CASSPRRGGLDTQYF.

This chain links TRBV7-2 with TRBJ2-1, with 10 bases aligning to TRBD1. The length of the CDR3 is 18 residues. The germline CDR1 and CDR2 sequences are SGHTA and FQGNSA. V dropped 0 bases and J dropped 4; count of bases not matched to a gene: 9. CDR3 sequence reads: CASSLALGLGQGYNEQFF. CDR3 DNA sequence: TGTGCCAGCAGCTTAGCGCTTGGGTTGGGACAGGGGTACAATGAGCAGTTCTTC.

V usage is TRBV5-4 and J usage is TRBJ1-1; tentative D call: TRBD1 (5 bases). This CDR3 spans 14 amino acids. With 4 bases removed from V and 1 base from J, the gap between germline ends came to 11 bases. Germline lookup yields CDR1 SGHNT and CDR2 YYREEE (reference sequence). The CDR3 spells CASSPGGGNTEAFF. The CDR3 coding sequence is TGTGCCAGCAGCCCCGGGGGGGGGAACACTGAAGCTTTCTTT. The whole variable domain, remainder taken from reference TRBV5-4 and TRBJ1-1, is ETGVTQSPTHLIKTRGQQVTLRCSSQSGHNTVSWYQQALGQGPQFIFQYYREEENGRGNFPPRFSGLQFPNYSSELNVNALELDDSALYLCASSPGGGNTEAFFGQGTRLTVV.

CDR3 loop: CAISADGRAANEKLFF. The DNA for the CDR3 is TGTGCCATCAGTGCGGATGGGCGGGCCGCAAATGAAAAACTGTTTTTT. The chain is built from TRBV10-3 and TRBJ1-4; the D is unclear. CDR1 is ENHRY and CDR2 is SYGVKD in the germline V gene. The CDR3 is 16 residues long. The ends were cut back, 4 bases at V and 5 bases at J, with 17 bases in the middle.